A single sample gave rise to the 25 T cell receptor beta chains below, sequenced in a study of T-cell reconstitution after alpha-beta-depleted transplantation in children. The TCRbeta library was prepared with unique molecular identifiers. In TCRdb, the PCR reads were re-called with MiXCR into one record per CDR3 protein. Of 200,000 to 300,000 distinct CDR3 sequences detected, around 12% appear once; the ten largest clones hold 2.6%. The specimen was PBMCs from the stem cell graft donor, collected from the stem cell graft. The receptor set was obtained from a human donor who donated a stem cell graft to a child with acute lymphoblastic leukemia.

This clonotype was seen repeatedly, ten times or more. V and J are TRBV4-3 and TRBJ2-7; D perhaps matches TRBD1 (5 bases). V lost 2 bases to trimming and J lost 4 bases, with 12 bases between them. CDR3 length: 14 residues. Germline V gene lookup returns CDR1 LGHNA and CDR2 YSLEER. CDR3 amino acids: CASSQIKGVYEQYF. The DNA for the CDR3 is TGCGCCAGCAGCCAAATAAAAGGGGTATACGAGCAGTACTTC.

This clonotype was seen a single time. A read error is possible here, since a much larger clone lies one base away. This chain connects TRBV9 to TRBJ1-1, with D possibly being TRBD1 (6 bases). The CDR3 consists of 14 residues. Germline CDR1 is SGDLS and CDR2 is YYNGEE. CDR3 sequence reads: CASSVSSRDTEAYF. In nucleotides, the CDR3 is TGTGCCAGCAGCGTTAGCTCCAGGGACACTGAAGCTTACTTT.

This clonotype came up many times. The gene calls are TRBV5-1 and TRBJ2-1; TRBD2 is a possible D gene (5 bases). CDR1 SGHRS and CDR2 YFSETQ come from the germline V gene. The CDR3 is made up of 14 amino acids. V lost 3 bases, J lost 4 bases, and 11 bases lay in between. CDR3 DNA: TGCGCCAGCAGCTCTATTCCGGGGTACAATGAGCAGTTCTTC. It is translated as CASSSIPGYNEQFF.

This clonotype was counted ten times or more. This chain joins TRBV7-2 and TRBJ1-6; D is unresolved. The germline V gene encodes CDR1 SGHTA and CDR2 FQGNSA. The germline V and J ends were trimmed by 2 bases and 9 bases, with 8 bases remaining between them. CDR3 size: 13 residues. The chain's CDR3 is CASSLSPVSPLHF. The CDR3 DNA follows: TGTGCCAGCAGCTTAAGTCCGGTTTCACCCCTCCACTTT.

This clonotype was picked up many times. The rearrangement uses TRBV29-1 and TRBJ2-1, with 12 positions matching TRBD2. The CDR3 spans 16 residues. The germline gives CDR1 SQVTM, CDR2 ANQGSEA. V shed 2 bases, J shed 6 bases, and the junction held 8 bases outside the gene matches. The CDR3 nucleotides are TGCAGCGTTGAACGACTAGCGGGAGTCCCGATCAATGAGCAGTTCTTC. As protein: CSVERLAGVPINEQFF.

At least ten counts were recorded for this clonotype. The V gene is TRBV12-3 or TRBV12-4, the J gene TRBJ2-7; the D gene is possibly TRBD2 (6 bases). The length of the CDR3 is 14 residues. Trimming stripped 5 bases from V and 4 bases from J, with 15 bases between. CDR3: CASSPLTGRYEQYF. DNA for the CDR3: TGTGCCAGCAGTCCCCTTACCGGGAGATACGAGCAGTACTTC.

This clonotype was seen only once. This may stem from a read error, because a much larger clone lies one nucleotide away. The rearrangement uses TRBV6-2 or TRBV6-3 and TRBJ2-1, with 11 bases that match TRBD2. With 2 bases clipped from V and 0 bases from J, the junction kept 12 bases outside the gene matches. Germline CDR1 reads MNHEY; CDR2 reads SVGEGT. The CDR3 totals 20 residues. The CDR3 sequence is CASSYRLGLAERHSYNEQFF. CDR3 nucleotides: TGTGCCAGCAGTTACCGCCTGGGACTAGCGGAAAGACACTCCTACAATGAGCAGTTCTTC.

The V and J genes are TRBV4-2 and TRBJ1-1; perhaps TRBD1 as D (5 bases). From germline, CDR1 is LGHNA and CDR2 YNFKEQ. Deletions cut 6 bases from V and 4 bases from J, with 15 bases between. There are 14 residues in the CDR3. The CDR3 bases are TGTGCCAGCAGGCCAGGGCTCGGCGGCACTGAAGCTTTCTTT. Its protein is CASRPGLGGTEAFF.

This clonotype was detected many times. The V and J genes are TRBV20-1 and TRBJ1-1; the D is unclear. There are 12 residues in the CDR3. With 6 bases removed from V and 11 bases from J, the gap between germline ends came to 19 bases. Germline CDR1 reads DFQATT; CDR2 reads SNEGSKA (reference sequence). The CDR3 is CSATAQSLEAFF. The DNA of the CDR3 is TGCAGTGCCACGGCCCAGAGCCTTGAGGCTTTCTTT.

This clonotype was seen ten or more times. The chain recombines TRBV2 with TRBJ1-2; D may be TRBD1 (6 bases). The CDR3 spans 14 residues. The V gene lost 6 bases and the J gene lost 8 bases, with 19 bases spanning the gap. In germline, CDR1 is SNHLY, CDR2 FYNNEI. The CDR3 spells CASREQGARRGYTF. The CDR3 nucleotides are TGTGCCAGCAGGGAACAGGGAGCACGCCGAGGCTACACCTTC. Full variable domain (rest looked up from reference TRBV2 and TRBJ1-2): EPEVTQTPSHQVTQMGQEVILRCVPISNHLYFYWYRQILGQKVEFLVSFYNNEISEKSEIFDDQFSVERPDGSNFTLKIRSTKLEDSAMYFCASREQGARRGYTFGSGTRLTVV.

This clonotype came up many times. The CDR3 reads CASSRNSAQETQYF. CDR3 coding DNA: TGTGCCAGCAGTCGGAATAGCGCCCAAGAGACCCAGTACTTC. The chain carries TRBV7-8 and TRBJ2-5, with D possibly matching TRBD2 (5 bases). Germline CDR1 is SGHVS and CDR2 is FQNEAQ. The CDR3 is made up of 14 amino acids. Trimming removed 6 bases from V and 1 base from J, with 12 bases in between. Complete variable domain (other parts from reference TRBV7-8 and TRBJ2-5): GAGVSQSPRYKVAKRGQDVALRCDPISGHVSLFWYQQALGQGPEFLTYFQNEAQLDKSGLPSDRFFAERPEGSVSTLKIQRTQQEDSAVYLCASSRNSAQETQYFGPGTRLLVL.

Of note for this clonotype: A much larger clone differs from this one at a single base, so this may be a read error. V gene TRBV29-1 combines with J gene TRBJ2-7; D is undetermined. The CDR3 loop spans 14 amino acids. The V gene's germline CDR1 is SQVTM and CDR2 ANQGSEA. V lost 4 bases and J 3 bases, leaving 16 bases between the germline ends. The CDR3 region has the DNA TGCAGCGTTGTCTTGTCCACAAGCTTCTACGAGCAGTACTTC. It codes for CSVVLSTSFYEQYF.

This clonotype was picked up many times. The J gene is TRBJ1-5, the V gene TRBV28; D is ambiguous. This CDR3 contains 14 residues. V lost 2 bases to trimming and J lost 5 bases, with 10 bases between them. In germline, CDR1 is MDHEN, CDR2 SYDVKM. The CDR3 sequence: CASSLRPDYQPQHF. CDR3 coding DNA: TGTGCCAGCAGTTTAAGGCCAGATTATCAGCCCCAGCATTTT.

This clonotype appeared many times. The V gene is TRBV18, the J gene TRBJ2-7, with 11 bases matching TRBD2. Germline V CDR1 and CDR2: KGHSH, LQKENI. The CDR3 length is 17 residues. V gave up 4 bases and J gave up 3 bases; unmatched junction bases: 11. The CDR3 coding sequence is TGTGCCAGCTCACTTTCCCTGGTAACTAGCGGGAGCTACGAGCAGTACTTC. This encodes CASSLSLVTSGSYEQYF.

The chain carries TRBV4-2 and TRBJ1-2; D is ambiguous. The CDR3 is made up of 13 amino acids. Germline V gives CDR1 LGHNA, CDR2 YNFKEQ. Trimming removed 10 bases at V and 3 bases at J, with 15 bases between. The CDR3 spells CAMSQGPYYGYTF. As DNA, the CDR3 is TGTGCCATGAGCCAAGGGCCCTACTATGGCTACACCTTC.

In its sample, this clonotype was seen many times. The V call is TRBV7-9, the J call TRBJ1-5; D is ambiguous. V lost 0 bases, J lost 1 base, and 13 bases lay in between. The CDR3 is 17 amino acids. Germline loops: CDR1 SEHNR, CDR2 FQNEAQ (reference sequence). The chain's CDR3 is CASSLARTGVSNQPQHF. As DNA, the CDR3 is TGTGCCAGCAGCTTAGCCCGTACCGGGGTGAGCAATCAGCCCCAGCATTTT.

The chain uses TRBV7-2 and TRBJ1-2; TRBD1 matches 7 bases. V dropped 5 bases and J dropped 5; count of bases not matched to a gene: 8. This CDR3 is built from 14 residues. Germline CDR1 and CDR2: SGHTA and FQGNSA. Here the CDR3 DNA reads TGTGCCAGCAGCCGACAGGGAGGGGAATATGGCTACACCTTC. This translates into CASSRQGGEYGYTF. Full variable domain (rest looked up from reference TRBV7-2 and TRBJ1-2): GAGVSQSPSNKVTEKGKDVELRCDPISGHTALYWYRQSLGQGLEFLIYFQGNSAPDKSGLPSDRFSAERTGGSVSTLTIQRTQQEDSAVYLCASSRQGGEYGYTFGSGTRLTVV.

The table lists this clonotype with many counts. The J gene is TRBJ2-2, the V gene TRBV5-1, with D possibly TRBD1 on 5 matching bases. This CDR3 spans 16 amino acids. The ends were cut back, 9 bases at V and 1 base at J, with 19 bases in the middle. Germline V lookup: CDR1 SGHRS, CDR2 YFSETQ. The CDR3 loop reads CATSDLGRENTGELFF. Here the CDR3 DNA reads TGCGCCACCTCCGATCTGGGCAGGGAGAACACCGGGGAGCTGTTTTTT.

This clonotype was counted at least ten times. The chain combines TRBV20-1 with TRBJ1-5, with 7 bases that match TRBD1. Germline values: CDR1 DFQATT, CDR2 SNEGSKA (reference sequence). J was trimmed by 11 bases and V by 5 bases; bases with no gene match: 6. The CDR3 contains 11 residues. The CDR3 DNA reads as TGCAGTGCTGCAGGGGGAAGGGCCCAGCATTTT. This sequence encodes CSAAGGRAQHF.

This clonotype occurred many times. The rearrangement links TRBV27 to TRBJ1-1; 8 nucleotides line up with TRBD1. The CDR3 contains 13 residues. CDR1 is MNHEY and CDR2 is SMNVEV in the germline V gene (reference sequence). Losses at the gene ends were 5 bases for V and 11 bases for J; bases not matched to a gene: 10. CDR3 protein: CASSKGQARRAFF. CDR3 bases: TGTGCCAGCAGTAAGGGACAGGCCCGGCGGGCTTTCTTT.

The chain couples TRBV4-2 to TRBJ2-6, with 9 bases that match TRBD1. Germline CDR1 is LGHNA and CDR2 is YNFKEQ. Trimming took 1 base from V and 1 from J; bases not matched to a gene: 2. The CDR3 sequence is 17 residues long. The CDR3 is CASSQAGQGSGANVLTF. CDR3 nucleotide sequence: TGTGCCAGCAGCCAAGCGGGACAGGGTTCTGGGGCCAACGTCCTGACTTTC.

This clonotype was recorded many times. The chain combines TRBV20-1 with TRBJ2-3; 7 bases agree with TRBD2. Trimming cost V 1 base and J 0 bases; bases outside gene matches: 4. This CDR3 has 15 residues. The germline CDR1 and CDR2 sequences are DFQATT and SNEGSKA (reference sequence). The CDR3 DNA is TGCAGTGCTAGAGTCTTCGGGAGGAGCACAGATACGCAGTATTTT. Its translation: CSARVFGRSTDTQYF.

This clonotype was detected many times. V is TRBV28 and J is TRBJ2-7; D gene uncertain. The length of the CDR3 is 17 residues. Germline CDR1 is MDHEN and CDR2 is SYDVKM. Trimming stripped 3 bases from V and 6 bases from J, with 24 bases between. The CDR3 is CASSFPFGPSPAGEQYF. DNA for the CDR3: TGTGCCAGCAGTTTTCCTTTTGGGCCATCCCCGGCCGGCGAGCAGTACTTC.

This clonotype showed up many times. The V call is TRBV6-2 or TRBV6-3, the J call TRBJ1-2; D not resolved. V lost 0 bases and J 4 bases, leaving 15 bases between the germline ends. This CDR3 has 16 residues. Germline V gene lookup returns CDR1 MNHEY and CDR2 SVGEGT. The CDR3, as DNA: TGTGCCAGCAGTTACTCGAGGGCCAGGTCTTCCTATGGCTACACCTTC. It codes for CASSYSRARSSYGYTF.

This clonotype has a count of ten or more. The chain has TRBV5-1 and TRBJ2-7; 7 bases are a match to TRBD1. Germline V gene data show CDR1 as SGHRS and CDR2 as YFSETQ. The V segment lost 5 bases and the J segment 3 bases; nucleotides outside the gene matches: 5. CDR3 length equals 13 residues. The CDR3 region has the DNA TGCGCCAGCAGTTCGGACAGGATCTACGAGCAGTACTTC. Translated: CASSSDRIYEQYF.